A single TCR beta chain is shown here with its context. This sample is drawn from a study of blood T cell repertoires in COVID-19. Study details: Acute and convalescent COVID-19 specimens originated in the United States, Italy and Spain. Sources were T cells, B-cell-depleted T cells, or PBMCs; the material itself was cDNA or gDNA.

How the authors handled the data: Reference gene primers were amplified, and this amplification served to estimate nucleated cell counts. Only in-frame clones appear in the TCRdb table, and some are missing; sequencing was by immunoSEQ multiplex PCR. Clonal size and the V and J genes are those of that table, whereas D and trimming came from the DNA. This sample has just over 90,000 clones, with 90% found just once. Germline V gene sequence: CDR1 SEHNR, CDR2 FQNEAQ (reference sequence). V lost 1 base and J 4 bases, leaving 13 bases between the germline ends. The CDR3 is 15 amino acids. Specimen: peripheral blood. The chain uses TRBV7-9 and TRBJ2-5, with D perhaps matching TRBD1 (6 bases). The clonotype comes from a human donor with active COVID-19. The donor label of this sample is uncertain. As DNA, the CDR3 is TGTGCCAGCAGCTTAGAACAGGGTTTTGGAGAGACCCAGTACTTC. As protein: CASSLEQGFGETQYF.